A single sample is the source of the 26 T cell receptor beta chains below, sequenced in a study of cytomegalovirus exposure and HLA in healthy donors. Primers: 60 Vbeta forward and 13 Jbeta reverse. This table comes from immunoSEQ multiplex PCR, and its TCRdb copy is limited to in-frame clones, with some not included. The sample contains 100,000 to 150,000 clones, around 77% of which appear only once. The sequencing sample was made of PBMCs. Source of these receptors: a woman aged 50 to 65 in good health and CMV-seronegative.

The chain recombines TRBV7-9 with TRBJ1-1, with 7 bases fitting TRBD1. From germline, CDR1 is SEHNR and CDR2 FQNEAQ (reference sequence). The CDR3 is 17 residues long. After removal of 2 bases from V and 0 bases from J, the junction contained 9 bases not matched to a gene. CDR3: CASSLSTGTAMNTEAFF. DNA of the CDR3: TGTGCCAGCAGCTTATCAACCGGGACAGCCATGAACACTGAAGCTTTCTTT.

The chain couples TRBV2 to TRBJ2-2; 11 positions agree with TRBD2. Unmatched junction bases numbered 8, after V lost 4 bases and J lost 1 base. The germline CDR1 and CDR2 sequences are SNHLY and FYNNEI. The CDR3 consists of 18 residues. The CDR3 bases are TGTGCCAGCAGTGTACCCCGGCTAGCGGGAGGGAACACCGGGGAGCTGTTTTTT. It translates to CASSVPRLAGGNTGELFF.

The rearrangement uses TRBV30 and TRBJ1-3, with D hard to call. V shed 8 bases and J shed 1 base, with 6 bases lying between them. The CDR3 runs to 11 residues. CDR1 is GTSNPN and CDR2 is SVGIG in the germline V gene (reference sequence). The CDR3 here is CARISGNTIYF. For the CDR3, the DNA is TGTGCCCGGATATCTGGAAACACCATATATTTT.

V usage is TRBV29-1 and J usage is TRBJ2-6; 13 nucleotides align to TRBD2. After removal of 5 bases from V and 8 bases from J, the junction contained 3 bases not matched to a gene. The CDR3 sequence is 14 residues long. Germline V CDR1 and CDR2: SQVTM, ANQGSEA. The CDR3 nucleotides read TGCAGCGTTATCGGGACTAGCGGGACCAACGTCCTGACTTTC. This sequence encodes CSVIGTSGTNVLTF.

J is TRBJ1-5 and V is TRBV19; unclear D gene. Looked up from germline, CDR1 is LNHDA and CDR2 is SQIVND (reference sequence). The CDR3 runs 13 residues. The germline V and J ends were trimmed by 3 bases and 3 bases, with 6 bases remaining between them. CDR3 bases: TGTGCCAGTAGTATCCCTCCCAATCAGCCCCAGCATTTT. This gives the protein CASSIPPNQPQHF.

V is TRBV19 and J is TRBJ2-3; tentative D call: TRBD1 (6 bases). Looked up from germline, CDR1 is LNHDA and CDR2 is SQIVND (reference sequence). The CDR3 runs 14 residues. V was trimmed by 6 bases and J by 3 bases, leaving 13 bases between them. This chain's CDR3 is CASRRQEITDTQYF. The CDR3 coding sequence is TGTGCCAGTAGGAGACAGGAGATAACAGATACGCAGTATTTT.

This chain links TRBV9 with TRBJ2-7, with TRBD2 matching over 7 bases. V lost 0 bases and J lost 4; bases outside the gene matches: 7. This CDR3 spans 15 amino acids. Germline CDR1 and CDR2: SGDLS and YYNGEE. The CDR3 reads CASSVEGGLGYEQYF. CDR3 coding DNA: TGTGCCAGCAGCGTAGAGGGAGGGCTCGGGTACGAGCAGTACTTC.

This clone showed up just once. V usage is TRBV25-1 and J usage is TRBJ2-1; D is perhaps TRBD1 (5 bases). The germline V gene has CDR1 MGHDK and CDR2 SYGVNS. This CDR3 has 15 residues. V was trimmed by 2 bases and J by 3 bases, leaving 11 bases between them. The CDR3 sequence: CASSELEQGYNEQFF. DNA of the CDR3: TGTGCCAGCAGTGAACTTGAGCAGGGCTACAATGAGCAGTTCTTC.

The V gene is TRBV11-2, the J gene TRBJ2-2; 12 bases map to TRBD2. CDR3 size: 16 residues. CDR1 is SGHAT and CDR2 is FQNNGV in the germline V gene. Trimming at V came to 4 bases and at J to 3 bases, leaving 3 bases not matched to a gene. CDR3 coding DNA: TGTGCCAGCAGCTCACTAGCGGGAGGCGACACCGGGGAGCTGTTTTTT. Its translation: CASSSLAGGDTGELFF. Using reference TRBV11-2 and TRBJ2-2 for the parts outside the CDR3, the full variable domain is EAGVAQSPRYKIIEKRQSVAFWCNPISGHATLYWYQQILGQGPKLLIQFQNNGVVDDSQLPKDRFSAERLKGVDSTLKIQPAKLEDSAVYLCASSSLAGGDTGELFFGEGSRLTVL.

The chain carries TRBV5-5 and TRBJ1-1; D gene uncertain. The ends were cut back, 6 bases at V and 3 bases at J, with 12 bases in the middle. CDR3 length: 13 amino acids. Germline V CDR1 and CDR2: SGHKS, YYEKEE (reference sequence). The CDR3 here is CASIPMGDTEAFF. For the CDR3, the DNA is TGTGCCAGCATCCCCATGGGAGACACTGAAGCTTTCTTT.

V gene TRBV7-8 combines with J gene TRBJ2-3; TRBD2 matches 7 bases. V dropped 5 bases and J dropped 3; count of bases not matched to a gene: 5. Germline V CDR1 and CDR2: SGHVS, FQNEAQ. There are 14 residues in the CDR3. CDR3 sequence (DNA): TGTGCCAGCAGCCCCCAGGGAGGGACAGATACGCAGTATTTT. It translates to CASSPQGGTDTQYF.

The rearrangement joins TRBV7-2 to TRBJ2-7, with 9 bases lining up with TRBD2. Germline lookup yields CDR1 SGHTA and CDR2 FQGNSA. V shed 6 bases and J 1 base; nucleotides not matched to a gene: 4. This CDR3 has 14 residues. The CDR3 region has the DNA TGTGCCAGCAGAGCAAGCGGGGGGTCCTACGAGCAGTACTTC. As protein: CASRASGGSYEQYF. The full variable domain, rest sourced from reference TRBV7-2 and TRBJ2-7, is GAGVSQSPSNKVTEKGKDVELRCDPISGHTALYWYRQSLGQGLEFLIYFQGNSAPDKSGLPSDRFSAERTGGSVSTLTIQRTQQEDSAVYLCASRASGGSYEQYFGPGTRLTVT.

This clone was found a few times. The chain recombines TRBV28 with TRBJ1-4; D ambiguous. Trimming removed 2 bases from V and 4 bases from J, with 5 bases in between. Looked up from germline, CDR1 is MDHEN and CDR2 is SYDVKM. This CDR3 is 13 amino acids long. This CDR3 is CASSLQVNEKLFF. The CDR3 coding sequence is TGTGCCAGCAGTTTACAGGTTAATGAAAAACTGTTTTTT.

The V and J genes are TRBV27 and TRBJ1-2; 8 bases fit TRBD1. Trimming removed 2 bases from V and 8 bases from J; junction bases left unmatched: 4. This CDR3 spans 13 amino acids. The V gene's germline CDR1 is MNHEY and CDR2 SMNVEV (reference sequence). The CDR3 here is CASSLNRGLGYTF. The CDR3 bases are TGTGCCAGCAGTTTAAACAGGGGGTTGGGCTACACCTTC.

This clone was recorded a few times. The chain recombines TRBV27 with TRBJ2-5; D may be TRBD2 (7 bases). Germline CDR1 and CDR2: MNHEY and SMNVEV (reference sequence). CDR3 length: 17 amino acids. V was cut by 3 bases and J by 5 bases, with 22 bases left in between. The chain's CDR3 is CASSFQWWGGNAETQYF. CDR3 nucleotides: TGTGCCAGCAGTTTCCAATGGTGGGGGGGCAACGCGGAGACCCAGTACTTC.

The chain combines TRBV19 with TRBJ2-4; the match to TRBD2 covers 7 bases. The germline V gene encodes CDR1 LNHDA and CDR2 SQIVND (reference sequence). V shed 3 bases and J 9 bases; nucleotides not matched to a gene: 8. The CDR3 is 14 amino acids. The CDR3 nucleotides read TGTGCCAGTAGTATCGCGGAGCGGGGTGGCATTCAGTACTTC. This translates into CASSIAERGGIQYF.

This clone was recorded only once. This chain connects TRBV4-1 to TRBJ1-2; D may be TRBD1 (5 bases). The CDR3 totals 15 residues. Looked up from germline, CDR1 is MGHRA and CDR2 is YSYEKL. The germline V and J ends were trimmed by 0 bases and 4 bases, with 12 bases remaining between them. This CDR3 reads CASSQEPGTVYGYTF. The CDR3 DNA sequence: TGCGCCAGCAGCCAAGAGCCGGGGACTGTCTATGGCTACACCTTC.

The V call is TRBV5-4, the J call TRBJ2-7; tentatively, D is TRBD1 (5 bases). Trimming left V 2 bases short and J 2 bases short, with 8 bases between. There are 13 residues in the CDR3. Germline V gives CDR1 SGHNT, CDR2 YYREEE (reference sequence). CDR3 sequence reads: CASSFDRTYEQYV. The CDR3 coding sequence is TGTGCCAGCAGCTTTGACAGAACCTACGAGCAGTACGTC.

This clone has more than one count but fewer than ten. The J gene is TRBJ2-7, the V gene TRBV5-6, with unresolved D. The CDR3 is 13 amino acids. Trimming cost V 3 bases and J 5 bases, with 12 bases left between them. Per germline, CDR1 SGHDT and CDR2 YYEEEE. This CDR3 is CASSSPPSNEQYF. The CDR3, as DNA: TGTGCCAGCAGCTCCCCCCCCTCTAACGAGCAGTACTTC.

The gene calls are TRBV28 and TRBJ2-7, with 10 bases lining up with TRBD1. V lost 3 bases to trimming and J lost 0 bases; unmatched junction nucleotides: 5. Germline V lookup: CDR1 MDHEN, CDR2 SYDVKM. CDR3 length: 16 amino acids. Written as DNA, the CDR3 is TGTGCCAGCAGTTTTGGGACAGGGGTCAGCTCCTACGAGCAGTACGTC. It encodes CASSFGTGVSSYEQYV.

The sample holds one count of this clone. This chain connects TRBV6-5 to TRBJ2-1; tentative D call: TRBD2 (6 bases). CDR1 is MNHEY, CDR2 SVGAGI, per germline. The length of the CDR3 is 13 residues. V was pared by 6 bases and J by 9 bases, with 15 bases between. The DNA of the CDR3 is TGTGCCAGCAGGGGGGGACGGGGCTTTGAGCAGTTCTTC. Its translation: CASRGGRGFEQFF.

This clone has only a few counts. This chain links TRBV7-9 with TRBJ1-1; 11 bases are shared with TRBD1. CDR3 length: 17 amino acids. Germline V lookup: CDR1 SEHNR, CDR2 FQNEAQ (reference sequence). V shed 1 base, J shed 5 bases, and the junction held 9 bases outside the gene matches. The CDR3 DNA follows: TGTGCCAGCAGCTTAGTAGTAGGGACAGGGGGATTTACTGAAGCTTTCTTT. This gives the protein CASSLVVGTGGFTEAFF.

The chain has TRBV4-3 and TRBJ2-5, with 10 bases aligning to TRBD1. Per germline, CDR1 LGHNA and CDR2 YSLEER. The CDR3 is made up of 15 amino acids. V shed 4 bases and J 5 bases; nucleotides not matched to a gene: 7. CDR3 bases: TGCGCCAGCAGCCGAGGACAGGGGGTTGGGGAGACCCAGTACTTC. Amino acids: CASSRGQGVGETQYF.

V is TRBV18 and J is TRBJ2-7; 7 nucleotides align to TRBD2. The junction had 10 bases not matched to a gene; V was cut back by 4 bases and J by 4 bases. The length of the CDR3 is 15 residues. Germline values: CDR1 KGHSH, CDR2 LQKENI. CDR3 region: CASSRTSGEIYEQYF. DNA for the CDR3: TGTGCCAGCTCACGGACCAGCGGGGAAATTTACGAGCAGTACTTC.

This clone has more than one count but fewer than ten. The CDR3 here is CASSLVGNTGELFF. CDR3 nucleotides: TGCGCCAGCAGCTTGGTCGGGAACACCGGGGAGCTGTTTTTT. The V and J genes are TRBV5-1 and TRBJ2-2, with D unresolved. The CDR3 sequence is 14 residues long. V was shortened by 0 bases and J by 1 base, with 4 bases between the two germline ends. CDR1 SGHRS and CDR2 YFSETQ come from the germline V gene.

The chain recombines TRBV6-5 with TRBJ2-2; 8 nucleotides align to TRBD2. Trimming at V came to 4 bases and at J to 1 base, leaving 2 bases not matched to a gene. The CDR3 covers 15 residues. Germline V gene lookup returns CDR1 MNHEY and CDR2 SVGAGI. DNA for the CDR3: TGTGCCAGCAGTTTAGCGGGGATGAACACCGGGGAGCTGTTTTTT. It translates to CASSLAGMNTGELFF.